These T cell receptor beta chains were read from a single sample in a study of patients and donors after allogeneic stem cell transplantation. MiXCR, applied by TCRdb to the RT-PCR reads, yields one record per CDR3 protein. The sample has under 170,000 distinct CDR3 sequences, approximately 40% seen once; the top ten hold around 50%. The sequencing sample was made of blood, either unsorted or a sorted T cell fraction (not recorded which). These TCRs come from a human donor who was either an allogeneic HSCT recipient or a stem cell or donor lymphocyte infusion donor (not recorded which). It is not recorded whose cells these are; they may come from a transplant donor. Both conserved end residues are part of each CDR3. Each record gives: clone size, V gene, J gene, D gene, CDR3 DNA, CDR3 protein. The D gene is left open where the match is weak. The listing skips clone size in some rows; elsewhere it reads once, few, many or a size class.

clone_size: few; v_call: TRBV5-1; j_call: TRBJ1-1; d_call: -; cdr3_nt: TGCGCCAGCAGCTTGGCCCGGGGGAACACTGAAGCTTTCTTT; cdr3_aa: CASSLARGNTEAFF
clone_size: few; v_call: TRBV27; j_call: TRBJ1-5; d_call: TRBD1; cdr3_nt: TGTGCCAGCAGTACAGGGGGGGAGAAGGATCAGCCCCAGCATTTT; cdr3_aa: CASSTGGEKDQPQHF
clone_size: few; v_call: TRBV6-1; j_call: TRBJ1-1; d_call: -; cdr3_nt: TGTGCCAGCAGCCGCCAGCCGAACACTGAAGCTTTCTTT; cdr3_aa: CASSRQPNTEAFF
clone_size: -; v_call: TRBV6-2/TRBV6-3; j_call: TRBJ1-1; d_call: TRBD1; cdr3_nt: TGTGCCAGCAGGAAAGACAGGGGGGCTGAAGCTTTCTTT; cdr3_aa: CASRKDRGAEAFF
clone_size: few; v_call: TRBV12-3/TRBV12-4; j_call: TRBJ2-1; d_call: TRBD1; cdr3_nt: TGTGCCAGCACCACTGACGAGGGGGCGAACAATGAGCAGTTCTTC; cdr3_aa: CASTTDEGANNEQFF
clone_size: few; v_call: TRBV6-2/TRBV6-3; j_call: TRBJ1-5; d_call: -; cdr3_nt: TGTGCCAGCAGTTACGGGGTTAGCAATCAGCCCCAGCATTTT; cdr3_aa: CASSYGVSNQPQHF
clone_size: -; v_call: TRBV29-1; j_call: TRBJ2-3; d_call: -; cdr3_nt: TGCAGCGTTGAGCAGGGACGCCAGATCACAGATACGCAGTATTTT; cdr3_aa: CSVEQGRQITDTQYF
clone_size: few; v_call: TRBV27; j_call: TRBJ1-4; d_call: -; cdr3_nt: TGTGCCAGCAGCCCACTGCCGGCCGGCGAAGGACTGTTTTTT; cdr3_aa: CASSPLPAGEGLFF
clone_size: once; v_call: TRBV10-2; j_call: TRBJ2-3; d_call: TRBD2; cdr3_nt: TGCGCCAGTGGGACTAGCGGGGGTTGGAGCACAGATACGCAGTATTTT; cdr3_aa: CASGTSGGWSTDTQYF
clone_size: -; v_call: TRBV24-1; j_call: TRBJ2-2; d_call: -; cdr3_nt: TGTGCCACCAGTGATATTCGACAGGAGCCTAACGCCGGGGAGCTGTTTTTT; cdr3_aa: CATSDIRQEPNAGELFF
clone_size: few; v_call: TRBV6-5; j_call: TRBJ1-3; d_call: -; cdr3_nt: TGTGCCAGCAGTTACTCGGAGCCGGGAAACACCATATATTTT; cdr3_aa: CASSYSEPGNTIYF
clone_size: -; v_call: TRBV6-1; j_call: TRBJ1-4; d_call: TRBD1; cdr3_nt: TGTGCCAGCAGTGCAGGGACAGGATATGAAAAACTGTTTTTT; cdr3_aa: CASSAGTGYEKLFF
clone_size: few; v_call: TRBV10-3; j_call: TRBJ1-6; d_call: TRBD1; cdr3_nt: TGTGCCATCAGGGGACAGGAGCCACCCCTCCACTTT; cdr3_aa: CAIRGQEPPLHF
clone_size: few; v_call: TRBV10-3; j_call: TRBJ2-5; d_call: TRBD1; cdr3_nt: TGTGCCATCAGTGAGATGGTTTGGACAGGGGAAGAGACCCAGTACTTC; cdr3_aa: CAISEMVWTGEETQYF
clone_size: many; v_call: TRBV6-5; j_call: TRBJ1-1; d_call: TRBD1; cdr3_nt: TGTGCCAGCAGCCCAAGTACAGGGGGCATAACTGAAGCTTTCTTT; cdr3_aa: CASSPSTGGITEAFF
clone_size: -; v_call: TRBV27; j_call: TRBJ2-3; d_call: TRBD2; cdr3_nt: TGTGCCAGCAGTTTATTAGGCGGGAGGCTTAGCACAGATACGCAGTATTTT; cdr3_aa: CASSLLGGRLSTDTQYF
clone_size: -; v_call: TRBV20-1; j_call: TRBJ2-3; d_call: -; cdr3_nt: TGCAGTGCTAGAGATCCGGTTGCAGATACGCAGTATTTT; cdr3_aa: CSARDPVADTQYF
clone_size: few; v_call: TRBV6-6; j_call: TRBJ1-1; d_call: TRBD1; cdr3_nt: TGTGCCAGCAGGGGGATCCGGACAGGCTTGAACACTGAAGCTTTCTTT; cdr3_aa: CASRGIRTGLNTEAFF
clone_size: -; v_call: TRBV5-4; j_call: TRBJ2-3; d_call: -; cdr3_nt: TGTGCCAGCAGCTCCTTATGGCGGTCAGATACGCAGTATTTT; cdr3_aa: CASSSLWRSDTQYF
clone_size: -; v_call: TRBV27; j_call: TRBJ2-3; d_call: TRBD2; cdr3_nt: TGTGCCAGCAGAAAACTAGCGGGGTTTGGAGATACGCAGTATTTT; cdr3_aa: CASRKLAGFGDTQYF
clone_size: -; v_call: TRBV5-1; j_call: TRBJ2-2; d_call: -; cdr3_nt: TGCGCCAGCAGCTTCACAGGCGGGGAGCTGTTTTTT; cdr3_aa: CASSFTGGELFF
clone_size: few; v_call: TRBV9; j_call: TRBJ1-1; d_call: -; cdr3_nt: TGTGCCAGCAGCACTCAGGGGATCGGTGCTGAAGCTTTCTTT; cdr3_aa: CASSTQGIGAEAFF
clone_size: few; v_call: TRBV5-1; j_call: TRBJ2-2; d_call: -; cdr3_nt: TGCGCCAGCAGCTCAGGGGATAGGGCCGGGGAGCTGTTTTTT; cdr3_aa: CASSSGDRAGELFF
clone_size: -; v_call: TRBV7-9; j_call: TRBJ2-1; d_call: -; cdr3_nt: TGTGCCAGCTTCAATGGGCATGAGCAGTTCTTC; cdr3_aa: CASFNGHEQFF
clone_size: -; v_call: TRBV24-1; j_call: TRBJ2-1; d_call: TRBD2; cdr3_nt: TGTGCCACCAGTGGTGTAGCGGGGGCCAATGAGCAGTTCTTC; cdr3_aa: CATSGVAGANEQFF
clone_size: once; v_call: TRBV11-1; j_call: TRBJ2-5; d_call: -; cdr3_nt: TGTGCCAGCAGCGCAGCCCCTTTGGGCGCCACAGAGACCCAGTACTTC; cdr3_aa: CASSAAPLGATETQYF
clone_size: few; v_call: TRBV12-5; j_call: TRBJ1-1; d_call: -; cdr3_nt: TGTGCTAGTGCCCCAGGGGCAAGGAACACTGAAGCTTTCTTT; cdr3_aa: CASAPGARNTEAFF
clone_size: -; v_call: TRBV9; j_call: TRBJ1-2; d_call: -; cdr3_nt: TGTGCCAGCAGCTCCAGGGAATTTGTGGATGGCTACACCTTC; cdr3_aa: CASSSREFVDGYTF
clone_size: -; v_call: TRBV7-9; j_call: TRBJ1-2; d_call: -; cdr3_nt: TGTGCCAGCAGTCCAACCGGGTACTATGGCTACACCTTC; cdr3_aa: CASSPTGYYGYTF
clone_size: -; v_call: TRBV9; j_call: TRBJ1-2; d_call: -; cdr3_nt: TGTGCCAGCAGCCCAGGCGATCCCTATGGCTACACCTTC; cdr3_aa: CASSPGDPYGYTF
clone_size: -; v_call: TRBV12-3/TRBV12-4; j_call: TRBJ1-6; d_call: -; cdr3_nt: TGTGCCAGCTCCACGGGTGGCTCACCCCTCCACTTT; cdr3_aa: CASSTGGSPLHF
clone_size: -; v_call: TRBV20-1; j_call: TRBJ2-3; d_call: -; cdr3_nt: TGCAGTGCTAGAGGGGCGGCAGGGGGCACAGATACGCAGTATTTT; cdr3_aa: CSARGAAGGTDTQYF
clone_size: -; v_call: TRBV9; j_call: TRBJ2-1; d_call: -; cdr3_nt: TGTGCCAGCAGCGTATCCCCCACTAGAGGGGCGGGCAATGAGCAGTTCTTC; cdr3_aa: CASSVSPTRGAGNEQFF
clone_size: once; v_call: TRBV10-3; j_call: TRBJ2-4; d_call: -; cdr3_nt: TGTGCCATCAGTGAGTATCCGGGACGAACCAAAAACATTCAGTACTTC; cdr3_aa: CAISEYPGRTKNIQYF
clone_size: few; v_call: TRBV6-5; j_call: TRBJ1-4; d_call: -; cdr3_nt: TGTGCCAGCAGTTACTCGTCAGGAAATGGAAAACTGTTTTTT; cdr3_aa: CASSYSSGNGKLFF
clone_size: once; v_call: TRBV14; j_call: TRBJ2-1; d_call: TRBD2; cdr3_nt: TGTGCCAGCAGCCAAGGTCGTCAGCTAGCGGGGGAGCCTCGGTTCTTC; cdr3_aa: CASSQGRQLAGEPRFF
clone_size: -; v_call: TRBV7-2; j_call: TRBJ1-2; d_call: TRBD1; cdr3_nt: TGTGCCAGCAGTCGACGACAGGGGGCCCAACTTTCCTATGGCTACACCTTC; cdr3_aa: CASSRRQGAQLSYGYTF
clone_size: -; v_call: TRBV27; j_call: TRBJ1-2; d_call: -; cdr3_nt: TGTGCCAGCAGTAGACTACCGGGACGGAAACTTCCCCTGAACTATGGCTACACCTTC; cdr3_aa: CASSRLPGRKLPLNYGYTF
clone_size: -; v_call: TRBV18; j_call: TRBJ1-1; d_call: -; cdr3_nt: TGTGCCAGCTCACCACGGCTACCGAACACTGAAGCTTTCTTT; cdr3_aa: CASSPRLPNTEAFF
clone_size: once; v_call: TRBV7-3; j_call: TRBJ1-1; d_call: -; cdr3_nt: TGTGCCAGCAGCTTAATTCAGGAGACTGAAGCTTTCTTT; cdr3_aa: CASSLIQETEAFF
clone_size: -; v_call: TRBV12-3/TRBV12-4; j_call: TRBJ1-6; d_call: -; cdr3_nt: TGTGCCAGCAGCCCGAGCGGGGGGCGAAATTCACCCCTCCACTTT; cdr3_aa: CASSPSGGRNSPLHF
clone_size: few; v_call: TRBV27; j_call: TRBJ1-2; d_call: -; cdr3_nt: TGTGCCAGCAGTACCGCAGGGGCCCTACTGTGG; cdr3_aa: CASSTAGALLW
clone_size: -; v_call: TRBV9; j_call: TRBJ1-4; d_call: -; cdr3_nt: TGTGCCAGCAGCGTAGCTATCGGGGCCAGTAATGAAAAACTGTTTTTT; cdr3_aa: CASSVAIGASNEKLFF